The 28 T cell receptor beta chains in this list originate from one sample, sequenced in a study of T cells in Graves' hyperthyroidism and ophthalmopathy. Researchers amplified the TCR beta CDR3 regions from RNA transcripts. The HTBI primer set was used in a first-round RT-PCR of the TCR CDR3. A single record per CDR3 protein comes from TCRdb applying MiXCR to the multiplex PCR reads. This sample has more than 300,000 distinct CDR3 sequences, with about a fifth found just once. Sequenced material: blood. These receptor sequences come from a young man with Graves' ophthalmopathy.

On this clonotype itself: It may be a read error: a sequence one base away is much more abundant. The CDR3 protein is CASSEQGRSGANALTF. CDR3 DNA sequence: TGTGCCAGCAGTGAACAGGGGCGATCTGGGGCCAACGCCCTGACTTTC. The rearrangement joins TRBV2 to TRBJ2-6; D may be TRBD1 (6 bases). CDR1 is SNHLY, CDR2 FYNNEI, per germline. The CDR3 length is 16 residues. Variable domain in full (rest from reference TRBV2 and TRBJ2-6): EPEVTQTPSHQVTQMGQEVILRCVPISNHLYFYWYRQILGQKVEFLVSFYNNEISEKSEIFDDQFSVERPDGSNFTLKIRSTKLEDSAMYFCASSEQGRSGANALTFGAGSRLTVL.

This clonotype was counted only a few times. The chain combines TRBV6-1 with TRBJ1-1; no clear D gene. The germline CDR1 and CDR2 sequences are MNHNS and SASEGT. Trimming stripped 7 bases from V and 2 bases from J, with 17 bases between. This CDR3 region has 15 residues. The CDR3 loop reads CASTAPPNGNTEAFF. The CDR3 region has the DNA TGTGCCAGCACCGCACCCCCAAATGGAAACACTGAAGCTTTCTTT.

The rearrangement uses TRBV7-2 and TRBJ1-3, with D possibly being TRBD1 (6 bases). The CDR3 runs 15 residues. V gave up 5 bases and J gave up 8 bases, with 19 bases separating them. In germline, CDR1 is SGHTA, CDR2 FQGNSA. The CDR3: CASSGEGVAGYTIYF. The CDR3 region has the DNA TGTGCCAGCAGCGGAGAGGGGGTAGCAGGGTACACCATATATTTT.

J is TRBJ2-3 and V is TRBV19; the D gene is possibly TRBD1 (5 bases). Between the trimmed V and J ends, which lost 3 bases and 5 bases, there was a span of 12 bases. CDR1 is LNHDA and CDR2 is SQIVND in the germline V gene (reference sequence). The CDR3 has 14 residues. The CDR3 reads CASSMVQGRDTQYF. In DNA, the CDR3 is TGTGCCAGTAGTATGGTCCAGGGAAGAGATACGCAGTATTTT.

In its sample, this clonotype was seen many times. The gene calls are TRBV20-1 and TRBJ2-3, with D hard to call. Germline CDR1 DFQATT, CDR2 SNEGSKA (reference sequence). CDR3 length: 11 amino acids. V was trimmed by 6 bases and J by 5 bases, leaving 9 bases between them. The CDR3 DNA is TGCAGTGCGAGGCTGGGAGATACGCAGTATTTT. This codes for CSARLGDTQYF.

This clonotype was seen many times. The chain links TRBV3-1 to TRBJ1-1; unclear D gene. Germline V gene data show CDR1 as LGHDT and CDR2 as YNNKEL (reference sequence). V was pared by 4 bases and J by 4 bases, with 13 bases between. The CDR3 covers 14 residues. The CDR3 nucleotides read TGTGCCAGCAGCCTAACGGACGGTAGCACTGAAGCTTTCTTT. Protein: CASSLTDGSTEAFF. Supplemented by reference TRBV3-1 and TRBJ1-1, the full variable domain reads DTAVSQTPKYLVTQMGNDKSIKCEQNLGHDTMYWYKQDSKKFLKIMFSYNNKELIINETVPNRFSPKSPDKAHLNLHINSLELGDSAVYFCASSLTDGSTEAFFGQGTRLTVV.

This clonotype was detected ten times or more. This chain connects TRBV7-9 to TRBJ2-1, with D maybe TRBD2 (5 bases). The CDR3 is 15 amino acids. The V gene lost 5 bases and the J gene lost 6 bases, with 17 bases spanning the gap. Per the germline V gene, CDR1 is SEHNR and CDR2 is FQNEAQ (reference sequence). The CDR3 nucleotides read TGTGCCAGCAGCCCCAGAGCGGTCCGGGGCAATGAGCAGTTCTTC. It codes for CASSPRAVRGNEQFF.

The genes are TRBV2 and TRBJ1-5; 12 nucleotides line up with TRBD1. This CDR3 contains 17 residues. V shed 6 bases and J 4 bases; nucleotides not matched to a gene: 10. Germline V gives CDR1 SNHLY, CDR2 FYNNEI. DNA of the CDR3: TGTGCCAGCAGCGCCCACCGGGACAGGGGGCTTAATCAGCCCCAGCATTTT. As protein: CASSAHRDRGLNQPQHF.

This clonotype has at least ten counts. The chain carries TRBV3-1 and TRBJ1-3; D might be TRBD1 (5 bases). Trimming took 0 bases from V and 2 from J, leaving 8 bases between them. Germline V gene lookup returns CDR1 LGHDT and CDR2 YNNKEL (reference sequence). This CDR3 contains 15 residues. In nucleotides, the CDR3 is TGTGCCAGCAGCCAAGATGAGGGGACTGGAAACACCATATATTTT. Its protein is CASSQDEGTGNTIYF.

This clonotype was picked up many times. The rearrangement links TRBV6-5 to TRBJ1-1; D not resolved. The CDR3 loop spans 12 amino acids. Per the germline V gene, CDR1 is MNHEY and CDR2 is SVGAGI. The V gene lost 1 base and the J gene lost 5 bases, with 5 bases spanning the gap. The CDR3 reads CASSYFRTEAFF. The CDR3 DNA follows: TGTGCCAGCAGTTACTTTAGGACTGAAGCTTTCTTT.

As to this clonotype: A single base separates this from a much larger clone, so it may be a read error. CDR3 amino acids: CASIRGKEDTRYF. As DNA, the CDR3 is TGTGCCAGCATTCGGGGAAAAGAGGATACGCGGTATTTT. V usage is TRBV12-3 or TRBV12-4 and J usage is TRBJ2-3, with a weak D call TRBD2 (5 bases). This CDR3 is built from 13 residues.

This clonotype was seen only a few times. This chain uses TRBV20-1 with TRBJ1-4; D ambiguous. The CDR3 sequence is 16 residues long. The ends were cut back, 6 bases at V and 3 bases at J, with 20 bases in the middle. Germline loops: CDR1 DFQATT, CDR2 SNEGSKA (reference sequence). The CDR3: CSALPFSIGANEKLFF. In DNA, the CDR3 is TGCAGTGCACTACCCTTCAGCATCGGGGCTAATGAAAAACTGTTTTTT.

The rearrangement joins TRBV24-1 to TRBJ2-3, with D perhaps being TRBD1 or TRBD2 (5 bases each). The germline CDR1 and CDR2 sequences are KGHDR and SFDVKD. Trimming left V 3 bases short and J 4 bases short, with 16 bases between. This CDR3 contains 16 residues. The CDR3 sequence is CATSDPTGTYPDTQYF. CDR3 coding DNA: TGTGCCACCAGTGATCCGACCGGGACCTACCCAGATACGCAGTATTTT.

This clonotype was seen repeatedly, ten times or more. CDR3 region: CASSQGTDLVYGYTF. The CDR3 DNA follows: TGTGCCAGCTCACAGGGGACAGACTTGGTTTATGGCTACACCTTC. The gene calls are TRBV18 and TRBJ1-2; 7 positions agree with TRBD1. Germline loops: CDR1 KGHSH, CDR2 LQKENI. The CDR3 is 15 residues long. The ends lost 4 bases at V and 5 bases at J; junction bases unmatched: 10.

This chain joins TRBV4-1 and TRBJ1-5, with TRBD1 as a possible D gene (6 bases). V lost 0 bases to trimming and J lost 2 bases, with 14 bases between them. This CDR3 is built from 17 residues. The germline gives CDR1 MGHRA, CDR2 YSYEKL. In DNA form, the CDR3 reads TGCGCCAGCAGCCAAGAGGCAGGGGCATGGGGCAATCAGCCCCAGCATTTT. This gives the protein CASSQEAGAWGNQPQHF.

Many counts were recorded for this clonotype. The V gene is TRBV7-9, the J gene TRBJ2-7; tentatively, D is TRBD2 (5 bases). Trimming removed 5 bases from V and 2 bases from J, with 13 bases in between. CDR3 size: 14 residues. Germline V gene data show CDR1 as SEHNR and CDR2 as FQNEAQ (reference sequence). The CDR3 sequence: CASSHSGDPYEQYF. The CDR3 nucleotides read TGTGCCAGCAGCCATTCCGGGGATCCCTACGAGCAGTACTTC.

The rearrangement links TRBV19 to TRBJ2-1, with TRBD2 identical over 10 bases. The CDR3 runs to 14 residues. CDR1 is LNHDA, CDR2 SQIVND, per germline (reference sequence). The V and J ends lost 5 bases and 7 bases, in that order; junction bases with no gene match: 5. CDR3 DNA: TGTGCCAGTAGTCCGGGACTAGCGAGGAATGAGCAGTTCTTC. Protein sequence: CASSPGLARNEQFF.

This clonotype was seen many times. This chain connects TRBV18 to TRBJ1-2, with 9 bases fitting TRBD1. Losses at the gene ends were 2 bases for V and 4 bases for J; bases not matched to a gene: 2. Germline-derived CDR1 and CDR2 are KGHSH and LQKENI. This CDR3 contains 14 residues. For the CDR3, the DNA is TGTGCCAGCTCACCAATGGACAGGGGCTATGGCTACACCTTC. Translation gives CASSPMDRGYGYTF.

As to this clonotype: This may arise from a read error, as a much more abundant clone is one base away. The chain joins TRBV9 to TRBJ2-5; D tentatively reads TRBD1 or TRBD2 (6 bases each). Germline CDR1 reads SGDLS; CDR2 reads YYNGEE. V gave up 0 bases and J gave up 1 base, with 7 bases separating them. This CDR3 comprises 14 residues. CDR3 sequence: CASSVAGAQETQYF. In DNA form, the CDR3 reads TGTGCCAGCAGCGTAGCGGGGGCCCAAGAGACCCAGTACTTC.

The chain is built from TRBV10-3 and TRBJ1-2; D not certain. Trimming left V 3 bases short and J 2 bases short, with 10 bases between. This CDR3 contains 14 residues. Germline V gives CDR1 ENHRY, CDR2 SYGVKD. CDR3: CAISEGRLNYGYTF. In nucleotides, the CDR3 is TGTGCCATCAGTGAAGGCAGGCTAAACTATGGCTACACCTTC.

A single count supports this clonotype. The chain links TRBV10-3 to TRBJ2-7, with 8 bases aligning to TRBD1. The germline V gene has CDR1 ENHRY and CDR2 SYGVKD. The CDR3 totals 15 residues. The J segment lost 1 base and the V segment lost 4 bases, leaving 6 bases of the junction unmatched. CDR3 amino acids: CAISGLGTGSYEQYF. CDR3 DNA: TGTGCCATCAGTGGGCTAGGGACAGGATCCTACGAGCAGTACTTC.

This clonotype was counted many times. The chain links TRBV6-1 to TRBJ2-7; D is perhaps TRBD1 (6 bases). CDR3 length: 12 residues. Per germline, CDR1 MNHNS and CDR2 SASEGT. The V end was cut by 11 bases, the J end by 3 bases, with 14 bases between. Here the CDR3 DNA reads TGTGCCGTCCGCCGGGACAACTACGAGCAGTACTTC. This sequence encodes CAVRRDNYEQYF.

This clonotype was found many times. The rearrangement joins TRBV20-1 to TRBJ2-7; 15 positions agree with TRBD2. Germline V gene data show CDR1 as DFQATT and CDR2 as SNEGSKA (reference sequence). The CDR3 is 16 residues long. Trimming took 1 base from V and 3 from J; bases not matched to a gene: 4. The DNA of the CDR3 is TGCAGTGCTAGAGGGACTAGCGGGGGGGGTCTCTACGAGCAGTACTTC. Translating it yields CSARGTSGGGLYEQYF.

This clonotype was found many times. The CDR3 protein is CASSAQGSYEQYF. The CDR3 DNA follows: TGTGCCAGCAGTGCCCAGGGGTCCTACGAGCAGTACTTC. The V and J genes are TRBV6-1 and TRBJ2-7, with a tentative D call TRBD1 (6 bases). The V and J ends lost 4 bases and 1 base respectively, with 8 bases between them. Germline values: CDR1 MNHNS, CDR2 SASEGT. This CDR3 spans 13 amino acids.

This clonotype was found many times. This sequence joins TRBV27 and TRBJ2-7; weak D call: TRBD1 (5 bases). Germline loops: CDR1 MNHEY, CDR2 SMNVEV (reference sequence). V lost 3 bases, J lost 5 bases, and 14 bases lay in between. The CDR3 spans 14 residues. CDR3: CASSFRPGAHEQYF. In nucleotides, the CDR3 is TGTGCCAGCAGTTTCCGACCTGGGGCGCACGAGCAGTACTTC.

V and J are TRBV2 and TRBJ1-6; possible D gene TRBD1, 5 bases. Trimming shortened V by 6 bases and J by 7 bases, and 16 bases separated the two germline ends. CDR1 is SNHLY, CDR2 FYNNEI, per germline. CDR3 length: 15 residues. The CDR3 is CASSAHRDPNSPLHF. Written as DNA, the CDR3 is TGTGCCAGCAGCGCCCACCGGGACCCGAATTCACCCCTCCACTTT.

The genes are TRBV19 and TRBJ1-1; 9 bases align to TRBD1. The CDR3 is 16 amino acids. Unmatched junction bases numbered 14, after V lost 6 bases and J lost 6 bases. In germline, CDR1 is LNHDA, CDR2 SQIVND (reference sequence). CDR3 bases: TGTGCCAGTAGACAAACAGGGGGCGCCTTTGGGGCTGAAGCTTTCTTT. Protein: CASRQTGGAFGAEAFF.

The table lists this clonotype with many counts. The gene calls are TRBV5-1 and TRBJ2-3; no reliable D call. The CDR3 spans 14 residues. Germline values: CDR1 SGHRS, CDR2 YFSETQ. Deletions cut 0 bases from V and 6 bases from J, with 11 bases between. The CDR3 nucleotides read TGCGCCAGCAGCTTGGGACGGGCATTCGATACGCAGTATTTT. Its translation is CASSLGRAFDTQYF. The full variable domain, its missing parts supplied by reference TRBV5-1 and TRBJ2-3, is KAGVTQTPRYLIKTRGQQVTLSCSPISGHRSVSWYQQTPGQGLQFLFEYFSETQRNKGNFPGRFSGRQFSNSRSEMNVSTLELGDSALYLCASSLGRAFDTQYFGPGTRLTVL.